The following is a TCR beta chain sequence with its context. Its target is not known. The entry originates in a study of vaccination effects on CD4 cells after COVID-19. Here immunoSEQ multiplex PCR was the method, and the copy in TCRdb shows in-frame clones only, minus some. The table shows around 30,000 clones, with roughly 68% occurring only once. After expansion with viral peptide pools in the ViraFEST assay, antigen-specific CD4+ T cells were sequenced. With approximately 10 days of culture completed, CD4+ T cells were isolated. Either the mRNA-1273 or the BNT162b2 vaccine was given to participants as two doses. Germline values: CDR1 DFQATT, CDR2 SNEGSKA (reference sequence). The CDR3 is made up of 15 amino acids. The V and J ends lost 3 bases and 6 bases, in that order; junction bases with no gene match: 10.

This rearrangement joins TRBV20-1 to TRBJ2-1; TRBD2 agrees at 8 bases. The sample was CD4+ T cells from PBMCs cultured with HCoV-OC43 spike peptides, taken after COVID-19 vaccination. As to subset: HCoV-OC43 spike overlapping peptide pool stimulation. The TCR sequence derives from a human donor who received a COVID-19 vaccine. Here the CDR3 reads CSASKAGEPPNEQFF. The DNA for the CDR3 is TGCAGTGCTAGTAAAGCGGGAGAACCACCCAATGAGCAGTTCTTC.